The 7 T cell receptor beta chains below were found in one sample sequenced in a study of T cells in Graves' hyperthyroidism and ophthalmopathy. Amplification targeted TCR beta CDR3 regions from RNA transcripts. Carried out on the TCR CDR3, a first-round RT-PCR used the HTBI primer set. Using its own MiXCR run on the multiplex PCR reads, TCRdb lists one record per CDR3 protein. The sample consists of over 250,000 distinct CDR3 sequences, 20% to 25% of them appearing once. Sample: blood. The receptors stem from a man in his forties or fifties with Graves' hyperthyroidism that later progressed to Graves' ophthalmopathy.

This clonotype was recorded many times. V usage is TRBV10-3 and J usage is TRBJ1-3; perhaps TRBD1 as D (6 bases). This CDR3 is 14 amino acids long. Trimming removed 5 bases from V and 0 bases from J, with 8 bases in between. Germline V CDR1 and CDR2: ENHRY, SYGVKD. In DNA, the CDR3 is TGTGCCATCAGTTCCAGGGGCTCTGGAAACACCATATATTTT. The encoded protein is CAISSRGSGNTIYF.

This clonotype was recorded once. The V and J genes are TRBV28 and TRBJ1-5; D is possibly TRBD1 (6 bases). The CDR3 consists of 16 residues. Germline CDR1 is MDHEN and CDR2 is SYDVKM. Trimming removed 5 bases at V and 0 bases at J, with 14 bases between. This chain's CDR3 is CASSTHGQISNQPQHF. The DNA of the CDR3 is TGTGCCAGCAGTACTCACGGACAGATTAGCAATCAGCCCCAGCATTTT.

This clonotype has at least ten counts. The CDR3 bases are TGTGCCAGCAGCCCAGAGGGCTATGGCTACACCTTC. Amino acids: CASSPEGYGYTF. V usage is TRBV27 and J usage is TRBJ1-2, with no clear D. V lost 6 bases and J 4 bases, leaving 9 bases between the germline ends. The V gene's germline CDR1 is MNHEY and CDR2 SMNVEV (reference sequence). The CDR3 has 12 amino acids.

This clonotype showed up many times. V gene TRBV20-1 combines with J gene TRBJ2-2; 8 bases fit TRBD1. The CDR3 covers 14 residues. The germline gives CDR1 DFQATT, CDR2 SNEGSKA (reference sequence). Trimming at V came to 5 bases and at J to 5 bases, leaving 7 bases not matched to a gene. CDR3 nucleotide sequence: TGCAGTGCTGAGAGGCAGGGGGCGACCGGGGAGCTGTTTTTT. This gives the protein CSAERQGATGELFF.

The genes are TRBV20-1 and TRBJ1-1, with D uncertain. The CDR3 covers 13 residues. Trimming removed 5 bases at V and 1 base at J, with 11 bases between. From germline, CDR1 is DFQATT and CDR2 SNEGSKA (reference sequence). The CDR3 here is CSAGGVGNTEAFF. The DNA of the CDR3 is TGCAGTGCTGGCGGGGTGGGGAACACTGAAGCTTTCTTT.

The rearrangement links TRBV7-9 to TRBJ2-5; 7 bases line up with TRBD1. In germline, CDR1 is SEHNR, CDR2 FQNEAQ (reference sequence). This CDR3 region has 16 residues. V lost 5 bases to trimming and J lost 1 base; unmatched junction nucleotides: 10. CDR3 in DNA: TGTGCCAGCAGCCAAACCCCGGGACAGATCCAAGAGACCCAGTACTTC. It codes for CASSQTPGQIQETQYF.

V gene TRBV12-3 or TRBV12-4 combines with J gene TRBJ1-1; no clear D. The CDR3 runs to 11 residues. V was shortened by 6 bases and J by 7 bases, with 9 bases between the two germline ends. CDR3 DNA: TGTGCCAGCAGCCCATTAGGTGAAGCTTTCTTT. This gives the protein CASSPLGEAFF.